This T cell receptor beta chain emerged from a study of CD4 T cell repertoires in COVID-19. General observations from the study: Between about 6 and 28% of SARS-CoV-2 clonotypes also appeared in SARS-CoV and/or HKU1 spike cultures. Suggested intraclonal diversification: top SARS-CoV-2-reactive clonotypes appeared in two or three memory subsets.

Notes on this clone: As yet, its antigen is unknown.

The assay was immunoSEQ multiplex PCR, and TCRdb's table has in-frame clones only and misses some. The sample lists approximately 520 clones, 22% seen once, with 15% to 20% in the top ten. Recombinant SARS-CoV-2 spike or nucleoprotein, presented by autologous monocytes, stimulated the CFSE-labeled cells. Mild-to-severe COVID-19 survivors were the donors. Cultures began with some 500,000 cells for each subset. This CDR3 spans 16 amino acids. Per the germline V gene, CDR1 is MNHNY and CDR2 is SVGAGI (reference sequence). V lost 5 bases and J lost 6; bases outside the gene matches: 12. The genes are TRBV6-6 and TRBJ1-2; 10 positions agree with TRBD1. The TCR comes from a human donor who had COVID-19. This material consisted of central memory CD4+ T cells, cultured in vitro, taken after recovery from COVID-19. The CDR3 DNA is TGTGCCAGCAGTCGGGGGGTGACAGGGGGCGCCAATGGCTACACCTTC. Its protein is CASSRGVTGGANGYTF.